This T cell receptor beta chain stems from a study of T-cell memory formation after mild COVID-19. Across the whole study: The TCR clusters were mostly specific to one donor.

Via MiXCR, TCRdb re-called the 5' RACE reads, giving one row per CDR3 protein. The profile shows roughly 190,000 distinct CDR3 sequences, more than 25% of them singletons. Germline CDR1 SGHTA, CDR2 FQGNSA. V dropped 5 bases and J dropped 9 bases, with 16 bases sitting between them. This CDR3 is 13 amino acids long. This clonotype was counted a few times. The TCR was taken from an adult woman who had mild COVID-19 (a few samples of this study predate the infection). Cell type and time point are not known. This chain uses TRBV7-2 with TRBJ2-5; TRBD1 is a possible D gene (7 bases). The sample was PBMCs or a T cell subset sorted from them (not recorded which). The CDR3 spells CASSPGQGGSQYF. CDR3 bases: TGTGCCAGCAGCCCTGGCCAGGGGGGATCCCAGTACTTC.